This passage covers 28 T cell receptor beta chains from one sample sequenced in a study of T cells after yellow fever vaccination. TCRdb passed the 5' RACE reads through MiXCR, listing each CDR3 protein once. In the table there are roughly 320,000 distinct CDR3 sequences, about 10% of which are singletons. The sequenced sample was CD4+ T cells sorted from PBMCs, obtained 45 days after the yellow fever booster vaccination. Every receptor here comes from a man aged 18 to 29 who received the YFV17D yellow fever vaccine.

V gene TRBV27 combines with J gene TRBJ2-7; the D gene is possibly TRBD1 (7 bases). The ends were cut back, 5 bases at V and 0 bases at J, with 14 bases in the middle. This CDR3 spans 15 amino acids. Germline CDR1 MNHEY, CDR2 SMNVEV (reference sequence). The CDR3: CASSRQGGGSYEQYF. The CDR3 DNA reads as TGTGCCAGCAGTCGTCAGGGGGGTGGCTCCTACGAGCAGTACTTC.

The gene calls are TRBV4-3 and TRBJ2-1, with 14 bases identical to TRBD2. CDR1 is LGHNA, CDR2 YSLEER, per germline. V gave up 1 base and J gave up 8 bases; unmatched junction bases: 10. This CDR3 has 18 amino acids. The CDR3 DNA follows: TGCGCCAGCAGCCAAGGTCCGGGACTAGCGGGGGCAAGGGATGAGCAGTTCTTC. It translates to CASSQGPGLAGARDEQFF.

The chain employs TRBV2 and TRBJ2-3; TRBD1 matches at 7 bases. CDR3 length equals 16 residues. The germline V gene has CDR1 SNHLY and CDR2 FYNNEI. V gave up 4 bases and J gave up 3 bases; unmatched junction bases: 10. The CDR3 DNA reads as TGTGCCAGCAGTGTGAAGAGACAGGGTCGTACAGATACGCAGTATTTT. Translating it yields CASSVKRQGRTDTQYF.

This clonotype was picked up many times. The V gene is TRBV14, the J gene TRBJ1-4; possible D gene TRBD1, 5 bases. The CDR3 spans 13 residues. The germline V and J ends were trimmed by 5 bases and 5 bases, with 9 bases remaining between them. Germline V gene data show CDR1 as SGHDN and CDR2 as FVKESK. The CDR3 loop reads CASSGARNEKLFF. In nucleotides, the CDR3 is TGTGCCAGCAGCGGGGCCCGAAATGAAAAACTGTTTTTT. Supplemented by reference TRBV14 and TRBJ1-4, the full variable domain reads EAGVTQFPSHSVIEKGQTVTLRCDPISGHDNLYWYRRVMGKEIKFLLHFVKESKQDESGMPNNRFLAERTGGTYSTLKVQPAELEDSGVYFCASSGARNEKLFFGSGTQLSVL.

This clonotype has a count of ten or more. The chain joins TRBV28 to TRBJ1-2; D call uncertain. The CDR3 consists of 14 residues. Trimming removed 8 bases from V and 2 bases from J, with 15 bases in between. The germline gives CDR1 MDHEN, CDR2 SYDVKM. The DNA of the CDR3 is TGTGCCAGCTCAGGACCAGTCTCAAACTATGGCTACACCTTC. Amino acids: CASSGPVSNYGYTF.

There are many counts of this clonotype. The chain is built from TRBV5-1 and TRBJ1-6; no clear D gene. Germline assignment: CDR1 SGHRS and CDR2 YFSETQ. V lost 0 bases and J 5 bases, leaving 9 bases between the germline ends. This CDR3 has 15 residues. Written as DNA, the CDR3 is TGCGCCAGCAGCTTGGGTTTCGGCGATAATTCACCCCTCCACTTT. It encodes CASSLGFGDNSPLHF.

The chain couples TRBV7-2 to TRBJ2-1, with 7 bases lining up with TRBD1. V dropped 5 bases and J dropped 8; count of bases not matched to a gene: 9. The CDR3 totals 14 residues. Looked up from germline, CDR1 is SGHTA and CDR2 is FQGNSA. This CDR3 reads CASSREQGIDEQFF. The CDR3, as DNA: TGTGCCAGCAGCCGCGAACAGGGGATCGATGAGCAGTTCTTC.

This clonotype was seen more than once but under ten times. The rearrangement links TRBV7-2 to TRBJ2-3; 10 bases line up with TRBD2. The trim removed 5 bases at V and 4 bases at J, leaving 6 bases unmatched. Germline V gene data show CDR1 as SGHTA and CDR2 as FQGNSA. The CDR3 totals 15 residues. The CDR3 reads CASSANSGGPDTQYF. The CDR3 nucleotides read TGTGCCAGCAGCGCAAATAGCGGGGGGCCAGATACGCAGTATTTT. Full variable domain (rest looked up from reference TRBV7-2 and TRBJ2-3): GAGVSQSPSNKVTEKGKDVELRCDPISGHTALYWYRQSLGQGLEFLIYFQGNSAPDKSGLPSDRFSAERTGGSVSTLTIQRTQQEDSAVYLCASSANSGGPDTQYFGPGTRLTVL.

The gene calls are TRBV2 and TRBJ2-3, with D possibly matching TRBD1 (5 bases). Trimming took 6 bases from V and 1 from J, leaving 11 bases between them. The germline V gene encodes CDR1 SNHLY and CDR2 FYNNEI. This CDR3 is 14 amino acids long. The CDR3 DNA follows: TGTGCCAGCAGCCAGGGCATTGGCACAGATACGCAGTATTTT. Protein: CASSQGIGTDTQYF.

This clonotype was detected only a few times. The gene calls are TRBV9 and TRBJ1-3; D is undetermined. The V end was cut by 4 bases, the J end by 3 bases, with 8 bases between. Germline V gives CDR1 SGDLS, CDR2 YYNGEE. This CDR3 contains 13 residues. The CDR3 nucleotides are TGTGCCAGCAGCCCCTATATTGGAAACACCATATATTTT. It codes for CASSPYIGNTIYF.

The chain joins TRBV15 to TRBJ1-5, with TRBD1 matching over 8 bases. The CDR3 has 17 amino acids. Trimming at V came to 6 bases and at J to 6 bases, leaving 16 bases not matched to a gene. The germline V gene encodes CDR1 LNHNV and CDR2 YYDKDF (reference sequence). The CDR3 DNA is TGTGCCACCAGTAGGCCATTGCGAGGACAGGGAAGTCAGCCCCAGCATTTT. Its translation: CATSRPLRGQGSQPQHF.

The V and J genes are TRBV2 and TRBJ2-1, with D perhaps TRBD1 (6 bases). The germline V and J ends were trimmed by 9 bases and 2 bases, with 11 bases remaining between them. The CDR3 is 13 amino acids. The germline V gene encodes CDR1 SNHLY and CDR2 FYNNEI. Written as DNA, the CDR3 is TGTGCCAGTCAGGGGAGAACCTACAATGAGCAGTTCTTC. The encoded protein is CASQGRTYNEQFF.

This clonotype was counted between two and nine times. The chain carries TRBV20-1 and TRBJ1-2; D gene uncertain. V was cut by 3 bases and J by 4 bases, with 9 bases left in between. The CDR3 contains 12 residues. CDR1 and CDR2 (germline): DFQATT, SNEGSKA (reference sequence). As DNA, the CDR3 is TGCAGTGCTAGTATGAGACTCTATGGCTACACCTTC. This gives the protein CSASMRLYGYTF.

V usage is TRBV12-5 and J usage is TRBJ2-7, with 7 bases fitting TRBD1. Germline loops: CDR1 LGHNT, CDR2 FRNRAP. The CDR3 is made up of 14 amino acids. The junction had 6 bases not matched to a gene; V was cut back by 4 bases and J by 3 bases. The CDR3 here is CASGWDSGLYEQYF. CDR3 nucleotide sequence: TGTGCTAGTGGTTGGGACAGCGGCCTCTACGAGCAGTACTTC.

V gene TRBV27 combines with J gene TRBJ1-3; D unresolved. Trimming shortened V by 1 base and J by 1 base, and 5 bases separated the two germline ends. The CDR3 totals 14 residues. Germline V gene lookup returns CDR1 MNHEY and CDR2 SMNVEV (reference sequence). CDR3 residues: CASSLLGSGNTIYF. CDR3 bases: TGTGCCAGCAGTTTATTAGGATCTGGAAACACCATATATTTT.

This clonotype was recorded a few times. This chain uses TRBV12-3 or TRBV12-4 with TRBJ1-1; D remains unclear. V was shortened by 5 bases and J by 1 base, with 8 bases between the two germline ends. CDR3 length: 13 residues. In DNA, the CDR3 is TGTGCCAGCAGTCGTTACGGGAACACTGAAGCTTTCTTT. This translates into CASSRYGNTEAFF.

The chain recombines TRBV3-1 with TRBJ2-3; the match to TRBD2 covers 9 bases. The germline V gene encodes CDR1 LGHDT and CDR2 YNNKEL (reference sequence). This CDR3 region has 17 residues. Trimming took 4 bases from V and 5 from J; bases not matched to a gene: 13. This CDR3 is CASSPRRGGGAIDTQYF. CDR3 in DNA: TGTGCCAGCAGCCCCCGTCGGGGCGGGGGGGCTATAGATACGCAGTATTTT.

This clonotype was counted a few times. The CDR3 bases are TGCGCCAGCAGCCCACAGATTTATAGCAATCAGCCCCAGCATTTT. Amino acid sequence: CASSPQIYSNQPQHF. V usage is TRBV4-3 and J usage is TRBJ1-5; D gene unclear. The CDR3 extends over 15 amino acids. With 4 bases removed from V and 0 bases from J, the gap between germline ends came to 10 bases. Germline V gives CDR1 LGHNA, CDR2 YSLEER.

This sequence joins TRBV20-1 and TRBJ1-2, with 10 bases that match TRBD1. The CDR3 length is 13 residues. V shed 5 bases and J 2 bases; nucleotides not matched to a gene: 2. CDR1 and CDR2 (germline): DFQATT, SNEGSKA (reference sequence). The CDR3 spells CSAGTGVNYGYTF. The CDR3 DNA is TGCAGTGCTGGGACAGGGGTCAACTATGGCTACACCTTC.

There are a few counts of this clonotype. This chain uses TRBV6-5 with TRBJ1-6; no clear D gene. Germline V gene lookup returns CDR1 MNHEY and CDR2 SVGAGI. V lost 6 bases and J 0 bases, leaving 15 bases between the germline ends. The CDR3 totals 17 residues. This CDR3 is CASSLGGVSSYNSPLHF. The DNA of the CDR3 is TGTGCCAGCAGCCTCGGCGGCGTTAGCTCCTATAATTCACCCCTCCACTTT.

The gene calls are TRBV4-1 and TRBJ2-1; 10 nucleotides agree with TRBD2. The CDR3 contains 18 residues. Germline trimming cut 0 bases from V and 7 bases from J; bases unmatched to any gene: 12. Germline CDR1 MGHRA, CDR2 YSYEKL. In DNA form, the CDR3 reads TGCGCCAGCAGCCAAGATCCCGTTACTAGCGGGGAACGGAATGAGCAGTTCTTC. This sequence encodes CASSQDPVTSGERNEQFF.

The chain employs TRBV5-1 and TRBJ1-4; D is ambiguous. The CDR3 length is 15 residues. With 0 bases removed from V and 8 bases from J, the gap between germline ends came to 14 bases. Germline loops: CDR1 SGHRS, CDR2 YFSETQ. The CDR3 reads CASSLDGRVGEKLFF. CDR3 DNA: TGCGCCAGCAGCTTGGATGGCCGGGTAGGGGAAAAACTGTTTTTT.

This clonotype was picked up many times. The chain is built from TRBV11-2 and TRBJ2-1; D gene uncertain. V was trimmed by 2 bases and J by 0 bases, leaving 20 bases between them. Germline V lookup: CDR1 SGHAT, CDR2 FQNNGV. The CDR3 spans 19 residues. CDR3 loop: CASSLRSRGFLSSYNEQFF. As DNA, the CDR3 is TGTGCCAGCAGCTTACGCTCTAGAGGCTTTCTGAGCTCCTACAATGAGCAGTTCTTC.

This clonotype was detected only a few times. V usage is TRBV27 and J usage is TRBJ2-7, with 8 bases fitting TRBD1. Germline V gene data show CDR1 as MNHEY and CDR2 as SMNVEV (reference sequence). J gave up 2 bases and V 5 bases, and 5 bases lay outside the gene matches. This CDR3 is 14 amino acids long. The CDR3 DNA follows: TGTGCCAGCAGTAATCAGGGGGCGACCTACGAGCAGTACTTC. Translating gives CASSNQGATYEQYF.

The chain has TRBV5-1 and TRBJ2-5; the D gene is possibly TRBD2 (5 bases). CDR3 length: 13 residues. V was pared by 2 bases and J by 5 bases, with 10 bases between. The germline V gene encodes CDR1 SGHRS and CDR2 YFSETQ. CDR3 loop: CASSFDGGETQYF. The CDR3 coding sequence is TGCGCCAGCAGCTTTGACGGAGGTGAGACCCAGTACTTC.

The chain uses TRBV27 and TRBJ2-2, with TRBD1 matching over 11 bases. V gave up 8 bases and J gave up 6 bases; unmatched junction bases: 5. Germline CDR1 and CDR2: MNHEY and SMNVEV (reference sequence). The CDR3 loop spans 14 amino acids. The CDR3 nucleotides are TGTGCCAGCCGACCGGGACAGGGGGCCGGGGAGCTGTTTTTT. Protein: CASRPGQGAGELFF.

The CDR3 spells CASREREERGETQYF. Here the CDR3 DNA reads TGTGCCAGCAGAGAAAGGGAGGAACGAGGCGAGACCCAGTACTTC. The chain combines TRBV7-8 with TRBJ2-5, with D perhaps matching TRBD2 (6 bases). The germline CDR1 and CDR2 sequences are SGHVS and FQNEAQ. Between the trimmed V and J ends, which lost 6 bases and 5 bases, there was a span of 19 bases. The CDR3 is 15 residues long.

V is TRBV7-2 and J is TRBJ1-1, with TRBD1 as a possible D gene (5 bases). The germline CDR1 and CDR2 sequences are SGHTA and FQGNSA. V gave up 6 bases and J gave up 4 bases, with 12 bases separating them. The CDR3 totals 13 residues. Here the CDR3 reads CASRGRRVTEAFF. CDR3 nucleotides: TGTGCCAGCAGGGGGCGGAGGGTCACTGAAGCTTTCTTT.